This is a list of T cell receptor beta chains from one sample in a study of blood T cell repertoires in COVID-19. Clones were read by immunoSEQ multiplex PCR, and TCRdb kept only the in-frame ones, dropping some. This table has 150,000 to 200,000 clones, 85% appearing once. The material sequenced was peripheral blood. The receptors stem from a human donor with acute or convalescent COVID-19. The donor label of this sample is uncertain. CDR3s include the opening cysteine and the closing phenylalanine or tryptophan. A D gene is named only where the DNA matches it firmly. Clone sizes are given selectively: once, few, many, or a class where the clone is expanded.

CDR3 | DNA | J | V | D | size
CASKTGAGNTEAFF | TGTGCCAGCAAAACAGGGGCTGGGAACACTGAAGCTTTCTTT | TRBJ1-1 | TRBV7-2 | TRBD1 | .
CASSPRLGQNNEKLFF | TGTGCCAGCTCACCAAGGTTGGGACAGAACAATGAAAAACTGTTTTTT | TRBJ1-4 | TRBV18 | TRBD1 | .
CASSYSGRNYGYTF | TGTGCCAGCAGTTACTCGGGCAGGAACTATGGCTACACCTTC | TRBJ1-2 | TRBV6-2/TRBV6-3 | . | .
CAWRERRGVNTEAFF | TGTGCCTGGAGGGAACGCAGGGGGGTGAACACTGAAGCTTTCTTT | TRBJ1-1 | TRBV30 | TRBD1 | .
CASSITRNTEAFF | TGTGCCAGTAGTATAACACGGAACACTGAAGCTTTCTTT | TRBJ1-1 | TRBV19 | . | .
CASSLEYFTGGELFF | TGTGCCAGCAGCTTAGAATACTTCACGGGCGGGGAGCTGTTTTTT | TRBJ2-2 | TRBV11-3 | . | .
CASKENRATEAFF | TGTGCCAGCAAGGAGAACAGGGCCACTGAAGCTTTCTTT | TRBJ1-1 | TRBV28 | . | .
CASSEAPRFTDTQYF | TGCGCCAGCAGTGAAGCCCCGAGATTTACAGATACGCAGTATTTT | TRBJ2-3 | TRBV10-1 | . | .
CSASKGLTGSYGYTF | TGCAGTGCTAGTAAAGGTTTGACAGGGAGTTATGGCTACACCTTC | TRBJ1-2 | TRBV20-1 | TRBD1 | .
CASSFRGNQPQHF | TGTGCCAGCAGTTTTAGGGGAAATCAGCCCCAGCATTTT | TRBJ1-5 | TRBV27 | . | .
CASSLGGEFNYGGYTF | TGTGCCAGCAGCTTAGGCGGGGAATTTAACTATGGTGGCTACACCTTC | TRBJ1-2 | TRBV7-2 | . | .
CASSLRAGGVNGELFF | TGTGCCAGCAGCTTAAGAGCAGGGGGCGTTAACGGGGAGCTGTTTTTT | TRBJ2-2 | TRBV7-3 | TRBD1 | .
CAWRVDGQGSEKLFF | TGTGCCTGGAGAGTAGACGGACAGGGTAGTGAAAAACTGTTTTTT | TRBJ1-4 | TRBV30 | TRBD1 | .
CAWSYRRSSYNSPLHF | TGTGCCTGGAGTTACCGTAGGAGCTCCTATAATTCACCCCTCCACTTT | TRBJ1-6 | TRBV30 | . | .
CASSHTGTGSYEQYF | TGTGCCAGCAGCCACACCGGGACAGGGTCCTACGAGCAGTACTTC | TRBJ2-7 | TRBV3-1/TRBV3-2 | TRBD1 | .
CASSPREGGISPLHF | TGTGCCAGCAGCCCTCGGGAGGGGGGCATTTCACCCCTCCACTTT | TRBJ1-6 | TRBV5-4 | . | .
CASSVLRDIISPLHF | TGTGCCAGCAGCGTTTTACGGGACATAATCTCACCCCTCCACTTT | TRBJ1-6 | TRBV9 | . | few
CASRNSGNTGELFF | TGTGCCAGCAGAAACAGCGGGAACACCGGGGAGCTGTTTTTT | TRBJ2-2 | TRBV6-5 | . | .
CASSSGEGRAKNIQYF | TGCGCCAGCAGCTCTGGGGAGGGGAGAGCCAAAAACATTCAGTACTTC | TRBJ2-4 | TRBV5-1 | TRBD2 | .
CASSMRTGGNIQYF | TGTGCCAGTAGTATGAGGACAGGCGGAAACATTCAGTACTTC | TRBJ2-4 | TRBV19 | TRBD1 | .
CASGWTGGANQPQHF | TGTGCCAGCGGGTGGACAGGGGGCGCGAATCAGCCCCAGCATTTT | TRBJ1-5 | TRBV5-5 | TRBD1 | .
CASSMDRVRGYTF | TGTGCCAGCAGTATGGACAGGGTTCGGGGCTACACCTTC | TRBJ1-2 | TRBV6-5 | TRBD1 | few
CASSYRGGEFGYTF | TGCGCCAGCAGCTATCGCGGGGGGGAGTTTGGCTACACCTTC | TRBJ1-2 | TRBV4-1 | . | .
CASSLKAAGPSTDTQYF | TGTGCCAGCAGCTTAAAGGCAGCGGGGCCTTCCACAGATACGCAGTATTTT | TRBJ2-3 | TRBV7-3 | TRBD2 | .
CASSLESGGSYEQYF | TGCGCCAGCAGCTTGGAGTCAGGGGGTTCCTACGAGCAGTACTTC | TRBJ2-7 | TRBV5-1 | TRBD1 | .
CASSDRLDRGWNSPLHF | TGCGCCAGCAGTGACCGCCTAGACAGGGGTTGGAATTCACCCCTCCACTTT | TRBJ1-6 | TRBV10-2 | TRBD1 | .
CASSEAQGVTEAFF | TGTGCCAGCAGTGAAGCCCAGGGCGTGACTGAAGCTTTCTTT | TRBJ1-1 | TRBV6-1 | . | .
CASSPTGPAGSGNTIYF | TGTGCCAGCTCACCCACCGGTCCCGCAGGCTCTGGAAACACCATATATTTT | TRBJ1-3 | TRBV18 | . | .
CASSLESGGNYGYTF | TGCGCCAGCAGCTTGGAATCTGGGGGCAACTATGGCTACACCTTC | TRBJ1-2 | TRBV5-1 | . | .
CASGRNTEAFF | TGTGCCAGCGGGAGGAACACTGAAGCTTTCTTT | TRBJ1-1 | TRBV6-5 | . | once
CASSPRTGGNYGYTF | TGTGCCAGTAGTCCGAGGACAGGGGGTAACTATGGCTACACCTTC | TRBJ1-2 | TRBV19 | TRBD1 | .
CASSLRRQDNSPLHF | TGTGCCAGCAGCTTACGTCGACAGGATAATTCACCCCTCCACTTT | TRBJ1-6 | TRBV7-8 | . | many
CASRATGEKNQPQHF | TGCGCCAGCAGAGCGACAGGAGAAAAAAATCAGCCCCAGCATTTT | TRBJ1-5 | TRBV5-1 | . | .
CASSGTGGVEKLFF | TGTGCCAGCAGCGGGACAGGGGGCGTTGAAAAACTGTTTTTT | TRBJ1-4 | TRBV9 | TRBD1 | .
CASTLGGLAGFYEQYF | TGTGCCAGCACCCTGGGGGGACTAGCGGGTTTCTACGAGCAGTACTTC | TRBJ2-7 | TRBV5-4 | TRBD2 | .
CASSSLPGQAGYGYTF | TGTGCCAGCAGCTCGTTACCGGGACAGGCGGGCTATGGCTACACCTTC | TRBJ1-2 | TRBV7-9 | TRBD1 | .
CASSHGQQETQYF | TGCGCCAGCAGTCACGGACAACAAGAGACCCAGTACTTC | TRBJ2-5 | TRBV10-2 | . | .
CASSVSEGYEQYF | TGCGCCAGCAGTGTGAGCGAGGGCTACGAGCAGTACTTC | TRBJ2-7 | TRBV10-1 | . | .
CAWSHNRGGSNQPQHF | TGTGCCTGGAGTCACAACAGGGGTGGAAGCAATCAGCCCCAGCATTTT | TRBJ1-5 | TRBV30 | TRBD1 | .
CASSKGGSASTRNEQFF | TGTGCCAGCAGCAAGGGAGGGAGTGCCTCCACACGGAATGAGCAGTTCTTC | TRBJ2-1 | TRBV9 | TRBD2 | .
CASSPGQAASYEQYF | TGTGCCAGCTCACCGGGACAGGCCGCGTCCTACGAGCAGTACTTC | TRBJ2-7 | TRBV18 | TRBD1 | once
CASSLGKQGKEAFF | TGTGCCAGCAGCTTGGGGAAGCAGGGGAAAGAAGCTTTCTTT | TRBJ1-1 | TRBV13 | . | .
CASSYGTGRNTEAFF | TGTGCCAGCAGTTACGGGACAGGAAGGAACACTGAAGCTTTCTTT | TRBJ1-1 | TRBV6-5 | TRBD1 | .
CASSPHGSGGTDTQYF | TGTGCCAGCAGTCCCCACGGTAGCGGGGGCACAGATACGCAGTATTTT | TRBJ2-3 | TRBV6-2/TRBV6-3 | TRBD2 | .
CASSSRRLFNRGEKLFF | TGTGCCAGCAGCTCGAGGCGCCTCTTTAATCGGGGGGAAAAACTGTTTTTT | TRBJ1-4 | TRBV5-6 | . | .
CASSPSEGGPQHF | TGTGCCAGCAGCCCCTCCGAAGGGGGGCCCCAGCATTTT | TRBJ1-5 | TRBV4-2 | . | .
CSASRTDLYGYTF | TGCAGTGCTAGTCGAACGGACTTATATGGCTACACCTTC | TRBJ1-2 | TRBV20-1 | . | .
CASSLGRTVRGEAFF | TGTGCCAGCAGCTTAGGAAGGACAGTACGAGGTGAAGCTTTCTTT | TRBJ1-1 | TRBV7-2 | . | .
CASSFTRAQTEAFF | TGTGCCAGCAGCTTTACGCGGGCTCAGACTGAAGCTTTCTTT | TRBJ1-1 | TRBV11-1 | . | .
CASSHRGQPSTDTQYF | TGTGCCAGCAGCCACCGGGGACAGCCTAGCACAGATACGCAGTATTTT | TRBJ2-3 | TRBV11-1 | TRBD1 | .
CASSKTGTGVGPQNYGYTF | TGTGCCAGTAGCAAGACCGGGACAGGGGTCGGACCTCAAAACTATGGCTACACCTTC | TRBJ1-2 | TRBV19 | TRBD1 | .
CASSQGPGQGDFFSPLHF | TGTGCCAGCAGCCAAGGGCCGGGACAGGGGGATTTTTTTTCACCCCTCCACTTT | TRBJ1-6 | TRBV14 | TRBD1 | .
CASSQGPGKPQETQYF | TGCGCCAGCAGTCAGGGGCCTGGAAAACCTCAAGAGACCCAGTACTTC | TRBJ2-5 | TRBV23-1 | . | .
CASSSYRDRRPYEQYF | TGTGCCAGCAGCTCATACCGGGACAGACGACCCTACGAGCAGTACTTC | TRBJ2-7 | TRBV7-2 | TRBD1 | .